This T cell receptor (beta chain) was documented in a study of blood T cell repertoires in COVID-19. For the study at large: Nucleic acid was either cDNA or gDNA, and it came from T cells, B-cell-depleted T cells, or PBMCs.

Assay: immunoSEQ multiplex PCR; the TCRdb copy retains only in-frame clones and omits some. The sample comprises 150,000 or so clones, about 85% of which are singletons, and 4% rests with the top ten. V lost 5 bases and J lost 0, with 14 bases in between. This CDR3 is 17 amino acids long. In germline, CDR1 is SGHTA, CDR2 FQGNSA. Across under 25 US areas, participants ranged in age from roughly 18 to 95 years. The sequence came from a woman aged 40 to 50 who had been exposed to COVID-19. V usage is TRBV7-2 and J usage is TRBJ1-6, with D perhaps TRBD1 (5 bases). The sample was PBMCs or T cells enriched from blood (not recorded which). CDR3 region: CASSPTQGSSYNSPLHF. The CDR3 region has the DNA TGTGCCAGCAGCCCCACCCAGGGAAGCTCCTATAATTCACCCCTCCACTTT. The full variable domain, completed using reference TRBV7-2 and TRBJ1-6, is GAGVSQSPSNKVTEKGKDVELRCDPISGHTALYWYRQSLGQGLEFLIYFQGNSAPDKSGLPSDRFSAERTGGSVSTLTIQRTQQEDSAVYLCASSPTQGSSYNSPLHFGNGTRLTVT.